The 7 T cell receptor beta chains presented below share a single source sample, sequenced in a study of spatial heterogeneity in lung cancer. Sample time point: blood at routine non-recurrence follow-up after resection. TCRdb processed the 5' RACE reads anew with MiXCR; each CDR3 protein has one entry. The sample shows around 44,000 distinct CDR3 sequences, roughly a tenth of them seen only once. The source was PBMCs, collected at follow-up. The receptors derive from a female donor with early-stage non-small cell lung cancer.

This clonotype was counted many times. The chain has TRBV28 and TRBJ2-3; 10 nucleotides agree with TRBD1. The length of the CDR3 is 16 residues. Germline CDR1 MDHEN, CDR2 SYDVKM. Trimming took 5 bases from V and 2 from J; bases not matched to a gene: 7. The CDR3 loop is CASSIRTGGYTDTQYF. CDR3 DNA: TGTGCCAGCAGTATAAGGACAGGGGGTTACACAGATACGCAGTATTTT.

This clonotype was seen ten or more times. The chain recombines TRBV21-1 with TRBJ2-6; the D call in the table, TRBD1, was not verified against the DNA. TRBV21-1 is a listed pseudogene. This CDR3 spans 17 amino acids. As DNA, the CDR3 is TGTGCCAGCAGCCCGAGTAAGGGCGTCTCTGGGGCCAACGTCCTGACTTTC. Translation gives CASSPSKGVSGANVLTF.

On this clonotype: This may come from a read error, since a much larger clone is one base off. This rearrangement joins TRBV4-1 to TRBJ1-1; D ambiguous. V dropped 2 bases and J dropped 1 base, with 20 bases sitting between them. The germline V gene encodes CDR1 MGHRA and CDR2 YSYEKL. This CDR3 comprises 18 residues. CDR3 residues: CASSQRSPPVLPNTEAFF. In DNA form, the CDR3 reads TGCGCCAGCAGCCAACGTTCTCCCCCCGTTCTTCCGAACACTGAAGCTTTCTTT.

The genes are TRBV2 and TRBJ2-7; D not certain. The V end was cut by 6 bases, the J end by 1 base, with 7 bases between. The CDR3 is 12 residues long. Looked up from germline, CDR1 is SNHLY and CDR2 is FYNNEI. This CDR3 reads CASSALSYEQYF. CDR3 coding DNA: TGTGCCAGCAGCGCTCTTTCCTACGAGCAGTACTTC.

This clonotype has only a few counts. This chain connects TRBV3-1 to TRBJ2-1; D tentatively reads TRBD1 or TRBD2 (5 bases each). Deletions cut 3 bases from V and 11 bases from J, with 11 bases between. The CDR3 covers 12 residues. CDR1 LGHDT and CDR2 YNNKEL come from the germline V gene (reference sequence). Here the CDR3 reads CASSHLGEKQFF. CDR3 DNA: TGTGCCAGCAGCCACTTGGGGGAAAAGCAGTTCTTC.

The chain combines TRBV6-5 with TRBJ2-1, with D uncertain. In germline, CDR1 is MNHEY, CDR2 SVGAGI. With 0 bases removed from V and 8 bases from J, the gap between germline ends came to 14 bases. The CDR3 contains 15 residues. CDR3 DNA: TGTGCCAGCAGTTACTCTCGGACGCTTAGGGATGAGCAGTTCTTC. It encodes CASSYSRTLRDEQFF.

This clonotype has a handful of counts. The V call is TRBV20-1, the J call TRBJ1-2; D is uncertain. The CDR3 runs to 18 residues. Germline V gene sequence: CDR1 DFQATT, CDR2 SNEGSKA (reference sequence). Between the trimmed V and J ends, which lost 5 bases and 5 bases, there was a span of 30 bases. The CDR3 protein is CSAPAAAEGPTYAYGYTF. The CDR3 DNA sequence: TGCAGTGCTCCCGCCGCAGCGGAGGGCCCGACCTATGCTTATGGCTACACCTTC.